This T cell receptor beta chain was sequenced in a study of identifying expanded T cells in peripheral blood. Findings of the study overall: Across healthy donors, higher total template counts meant significantly greater roughly two-week count variance. Roughly 1.1 clones differed between technical replicates, versus approximately 17 and 20 over time.

The CDR3 sequence is 16 residues long. The germline V gene has CDR1 LNHDA and CDR2 SQIVND (reference sequence). V dropped 4 bases and J dropped 0; count of bases not matched to a gene: 9. No infections or other immune events were documented during collection. On this clone: The antigen remains undetermined.

The data were produced by immunoSEQ multiplex PCR, yet TCRdb's version contains in-frame clones alone and is incomplete. The data contain 70,000 to 95,000 clones, around nine tenths of them singletons. The genes are TRBV19 and TRBJ2-7; 7 positions agree with TRBD2. The sequence derives from a person aged 18-70 years in good health. Material for sequencing was blood. DNA for the CDR3: TGTGCCAGTAGTACGCTTGGGGGGGGGAGCTCCTACGAGCAGTACTTC. This translates into CASSTLGGGSSYEQYF.